The 29 T cell receptor beta chains in this list originate from one sample, sequenced in a study of cytomegalovirus exposure and HLA in healthy donors. The PCR made use of 60 Vbeta and 13 Jbeta primers. TCRdb keeps only in-frame clones here, not all; method: immunoSEQ multiplex PCR. The data show approximately 69,000 clones, around 64% seen once. Sequencing used PBMCs. The receptor set was obtained from a man between 35 and 55 years old in good health and CMV-seropositive.

This clone was counted a few times. The chain is built from TRBV6-1 and TRBJ2-5; TRBD1 agrees at 9 bases. V lost 8 bases, J lost 4 bases, and 11 bases stayed unmatched. The V gene's germline CDR1 is MNHNS and CDR2 SASEGT. CDR3 length: 15 residues. CDR3 protein: CASSLRQGGGETQYF. Here the CDR3 DNA reads TGTGCCAGCTCGCTTAGACAGGGGGGTGGAGAGACCCAGTACTTC.

The CDR3 DNA sequence: TGCGCCAGCAGCTTGATGGGAGAAGGCGAGCAGTACTTC. Protein sequence: CASSLMGEGEQYF. V gene TRBV5-1 combines with J gene TRBJ2-7; possibly TRBD2 for D (5 bases). This CDR3 has 13 amino acids. V lost 1 base and J 6 bases, leaving 11 bases between the germline ends. In germline, CDR1 is SGHRS, CDR2 YFSETQ.

The rearrangement joins TRBV5-1 to TRBJ2-5; D is perhaps TRBD2 (5 bases). Trimming shortened V by 4 bases and J by 1 base, and 8 bases separated the two germline ends. Germline CDR1 reads SGHRS; CDR2 reads YFSETQ. This CDR3 contains 13 residues. The CDR3 spells CASSEGLQETQYF. CDR3 bases: TGCGCCAGCAGCGAGGGCCTCCAAGAGACCCAGTACTTC.

The J gene is TRBJ1-2, the V gene TRBV6-5; possible D gene TRBD1, 6 bases. V gave up 2 bases and J gave up 7 bases, with 14 bases separating them. The length of the CDR3 is 14 residues. The germline gives CDR1 MNHEY, CDR2 SVGAGI. CDR3 bases: TGTGCCAGCAGTTACACACAGGGCCGACGTGGCTACACCTTC. As protein: CASSYTQGRRGYTF.

The rearrangement uses TRBV28 and TRBJ1-2, with 7 bases aligning to TRBD1. V was pared by 4 bases and J by 4 bases, with 6 bases of the junction left unmatched. The CDR3 is 14 residues long. Germline V gene lookup returns CDR1 MDHEN and CDR2 SYDVKM. The CDR3 region is CASSSTGLIYGYTF. CDR3 DNA sequence: TGTGCCAGCAGTTCGACAGGGCTCATCTATGGCTACACCTTC.

About this clone itself: At one end, the junction sequence differs from germline, possibly due to a read error. Other DNA sequences in the sample encode the same CDR3. V and J are TRBV7-2 and TRBJ2-3; the match to TRBD1 covers 7 bases. CDR3 length: 13 amino acids. Germline lookup yields CDR1 SGHTA and CDR2 FQGNSA. This CDR3 reads CASSLGQEDTQYF. The CDR3 DNA follows: TGCGCCAGCAGCTTAGGACAGGAGGATACGCAGTATTTT.

The chain employs TRBV19 and TRBJ1-4; D is unresolved. This CDR3 comprises 13 residues. Trimming left V 5 bases short and J 11 bases short, with 15 bases between. The germline V gene has CDR1 LNHDA and CDR2 SQIVND (reference sequence). The CDR3 loop reads CASSVGEKGKLFF. Written as DNA, the CDR3 is TGTGCCAGTAGTGTCGGGGAGAAGGGTAAACTGTTTTTT.

The chain is built from TRBV19 and TRBJ2-4; no clear D. V lost 7 bases and J lost 2, with 9 bases in between. The CDR3 has 13 residues. In germline, CDR1 is LNHDA, CDR2 SQIVND (reference sequence). The CDR3 loop reads CASTPDTKNIQYF. For the CDR3, the DNA is TGTGCCAGTACCCCAGACACCAAAAACATTCAGTACTTC. Using reference TRBV19 and TRBJ2-4 for the parts outside the CDR3, the full variable domain is DGGITQSPKYLFRKEGQNVTLSCEQNLNHDAMYWYRQDPGQGLRLIYYSQIVNDFQKGDIAEGYSVSREKKESFPLTVTSAQKNPTAFYLCASTPDTKNIQYFGAGTRLSVL.

This clone was observed a few times. The chain employs TRBV10-2 and TRBJ2-1; D not resolved. The CDR3 loop spans 16 amino acids. Trimming stripped 0 bases from V and 5 bases from J, with 14 bases between. Germline V gene lookup returns CDR1 WSHSY and CDR2 SAAADI. The CDR3 DNA reads as TGCGCCAGCAGTGAGTCGAGTCTCCCCCTGCACAATGAGCAGTTCTTC. Translated, it gives CASSESSLPLHNEQFF.

The chain employs TRBV6-5 and TRBJ1-6; 10 nucleotides align to TRBD1. Looked up from germline, CDR1 is MNHEY and CDR2 is SVGAGI. This CDR3 has 15 residues. Trimming removed 2 bases from V and 9 bases from J; junction bases left unmatched: 4. The CDR3 nucleotides read TGTGCCAGCAGTTACCGGGACAGGGGTTTTTCACCCCTCCACTTT. Protein sequence: CASSYRDRGFSPLHF.

The gene calls are TRBV7-6 and TRBJ2-7; TRBD1 agrees at 11 bases. Trimming at V came to 3 bases and at J to 6 bases, leaving 4 bases not matched to a gene. CDR3 length: 14 residues. Germline CDR1 and CDR2: SGHVS and FNYEAQ. The DNA of the CDR3 is TGTGCCAGCAGCTTGGGGACAGGGGGTGGCGAGCAGTACTTC. Translating it yields CASSLGTGGGEQYF.

J is TRBJ1-3 and V is TRBV5-1; D gene unclear. Trimming took 0 bases from V and 0 from J, leaving 10 bases between them. Germline V lookup: CDR1 SGHRS, CDR2 YFSETQ. This CDR3 spans 16 amino acids. CDR3 sequence: CASSLGGSFSGNTIYF. CDR3 bases: TGCGCCAGCAGCTTGGGAGGATCCTTCTCTGGAAACACCATATATTTT.

This clone was observed a handful of times. The V call is TRBV6-5, the J call TRBJ2-7, with 8 bases identical to TRBD2. V was pared by 6 bases and J by 7 bases, with 11 bases of the junction left unmatched. The CDR3 consists of 14 residues. Germline loops: CDR1 MNHEY, CDR2 SVGAGI. The CDR3 region has the DNA TGTGCCAGCAGGGGGGGGACACGCGGGGGGGAGCAGTACTTC. Protein product: CASRGGTRGGEQYF.

This rearrangement joins TRBV5-1 to TRBJ2-3, with no clear D. The CDR3 sequence is 14 residues long. The germline V gene has CDR1 SGHRS and CDR2 YFSETQ. V was cut by 3 bases and J by 2 bases, with 10 bases left in between. The CDR3 sequence is CASSYGAHTDTQYF. CDR3 sequence (DNA): TGCGCCAGCAGCTACGGAGCCCACACAGATACGCAGTATTTT.

This clone was counted only a few times. The chain combines TRBV6-5 with TRBJ1-3, with D hard to call. From germline, CDR1 is MNHEY and CDR2 SVGAGI. With 7 bases removed from V and 2 bases from J, the gap between germline ends came to 9 bases. This CDR3 is built from 13 residues. The CDR3 DNA sequence: TGTGCCAGCACCCAAACGGCTGGAAACACCATATATTTT. Its translation is CASTQTAGNTIYF.

The V gene is TRBV28, the J gene TRBJ2-3, with unresolved D. The CDR3 length is 13 residues. Germline V gene data show CDR1 as MDHEN and CDR2 as SYDVKM. Between the trimmed V and J ends, which lost 2 bases and 6 bases, there was a span of 9 bases. The CDR3 sequence: CASSLVIGDTQYF. CDR3 sequence (DNA): TGTGCCAGCAGTTTAGTGATCGGGGATACGCAGTATTTT.

V is TRBV5-8 and J is TRBJ1-2; TRBD1 might be the D (5 bases). The CDR3 extends over 14 amino acids. Trimming stripped 3 bases from V and 4 bases from J, with 13 bases between. The germline gives CDR1 SGHTS, CDR2 YDEGEE. The CDR3 loop reads CASSWTGGSYGYTF. Written as DNA, the CDR3 is TGTGCCAGCAGCTGGACCGGGGGTAGCTATGGCTACACCTTC.

This clone occurred a few times. The chain couples TRBV2 to TRBJ1-4; TRBD1 agrees at 9 bases. Germline V gene lookup returns CDR1 SNHLY and CDR2 FYNNEI. V lost 5 bases and J lost 5; bases outside the gene matches: 6. This CDR3 is 15 amino acids long. Here the CDR3 reads CASSKDGTGNEKLFF. The CDR3 nucleotides are TGTGCCAGCAGTAAGGACGGGACAGGGAATGAAAAACTGTTTTTT.

This chain links TRBV15 with TRBJ2-1, with 8 bases identical to TRBD2. This CDR3 is 16 amino acids long. The ends lost 2 bases at V and 1 base at J; junction bases unmatched: 4. Germline assignment: CDR1 LNHNV and CDR2 YYDKDF (reference sequence). CDR3 protein: CATSRTGTRSYNEQFF. DNA for the CDR3: TGTGCCACCAGCAGAACCGGGACTAGGTCCTACAATGAGCAGTTCTTC.

V is TRBV5-4 and J is TRBJ2-5, with TRBD2 identical over 13 bases. CDR1 is SGHNT, CDR2 YYREEE, per germline (reference sequence). J was trimmed by 5 bases and V by 3 bases; bases with no gene match: 4. The CDR3 is made up of 15 amino acids. In nucleotides, the CDR3 is TGTGCCAGCAGCTCGGGACTAGCGGGACGGGAGACCCAGTACTTC. As protein: CASSSGLAGRETQYF.

The chain recombines TRBV7-9 with TRBJ1-2, with a tentative D call TRBD1 (6 bases). CDR3 size: 16 residues. Germline CDR1 and CDR2: SEHNR and FQNEAQ (reference sequence). The V gene lost 6 bases and the J gene lost 11 bases, with 28 bases spanning the gap. The CDR3 sequence is CASSPRNAPGAQSYTF. In nucleotides, the CDR3 is TGTGCCAGCAGTCCAAGAAACGCTCCAGGGGCTCAAAGTTACACCTTC.

The chain uses TRBV6-5 and TRBJ2-5, with D maybe TRBD1 (6 bases). V shed 5 bases and J shed 11 bases, with 21 bases lying between them. The CDR3 sequence is 14 residues long. Germline V gene data show CDR1 as MNHEY and CDR2 as SVGAGI. The DNA of the CDR3 is TGTGCCAGCAGTACCTCGGAACAGGGTGGAGAGCAGTACTTC. It encodes CASSTSEQGGEQYF.

The gene calls are TRBV5-1 and TRBJ2-3, with 12 bases aligning to TRBD2. Trimming at V came to 7 bases and at J to 5 bases, leaving 5 bases not matched to a gene. CDR3 size: 14 residues. Per the germline V gene, CDR1 is SGHRS and CDR2 is YFSETQ. CDR3 loop: CASATSGGEDTQYF. DNA for the CDR3: TGCGCCAGCGCGACTAGCGGGGGTGAAGATACGCAGTATTTT.

The rearrangement uses TRBV5-1 and TRBJ1-1, with D tentatively TRBD1 (5 bases). CDR1 and CDR2 (germline): SGHRS, YFSETQ. Trimming removed 0 bases from V and 4 bases from J, with 10 bases in between. This CDR3 is 14 amino acids long. CDR3 nucleotides: TGCGCCAGCAGCTTGGGTCCGGGGGGCACTGAAGCTTTCTTT. Translated: CASSLGPGGTEAFF.

The gene calls are TRBV2 and TRBJ1-4; TRBD1 matches 7 bases. With 6 bases clipped from V and 4 bases from J, the junction kept 2 bases outside the gene matches. Germline loops: CDR1 SNHLY, CDR2 FYNNEI. CDR3 size: 13 residues. CDR3 nucleotides: TGTGCCAGCAGGACAGGGCATAATGAAAAACTGTTTTTT. This encodes CASRTGHNEKLFF.

The V call is TRBV4-1, the J call TRBJ2-7, with 8 bases fitting TRBD2. Germline values: CDR1 MGHRA, CDR2 YSYEKL. V lost 4 bases to trimming and J lost 0 bases; unmatched junction nucleotides: 8. This CDR3 spans 16 amino acids. This CDR3 reads CASSLPPAGASYEQYF. DNA for the CDR3: TGCGCCAGCAGCCTCCCCCCAGCGGGGGCCTCCTACGAGCAGTACTTC.

The chain has TRBV2 and TRBJ1-1, with 7 bases lining up with TRBD1. The V gene end was trimmed by 10 bases and the J gene end by 5 bases; junction bases not matched to a gene: 10. CDR3 length: 13 residues. Germline CDR1 and CDR2: SNHLY and FYNNEI. The CDR3 sequence: CATQTGRRTEAFF. DNA of the CDR3: TGTGCCACCCAGACAGGGAGACGAACTGAAGCTTTCTTT.

This chain connects TRBV30 to TRBJ2-3; a possible D gene is TRBD1 (6 bases). V lost 2 bases to trimming and J lost 7 bases, with 10 bases between them. This CDR3 region has 12 residues. The germline CDR1 and CDR2 sequences are GTSNPN and SVGIG (reference sequence). The CDR3 DNA sequence: TGTGCCTGGAGTCCTACAGGGAATACGCAGTATTTT. It encodes CAWSPTGNTQYF. Looking up the rest from reference TRBV30 and TRBJ2-3 gives the full variable domain: SQTIHQWPATLVQPVGSPLSLECTVEGTSNPNLYWYRQAAGRGLQLLFYSVGIGQISSEVPQNLSASRPQDRQFILSSKKLLLSDSGFYLCAWSPTGNTQYFGPGTRLTVL.

The chain employs TRBV7-2 and TRBJ2-7; 7 nucleotides agree with TRBD1. This CDR3 has 12 amino acids. The V segment lost 1 base and the J segment 6 bases; nucleotides outside the gene matches: 0. Per the germline V gene, CDR1 is SGHTA and CDR2 is FQGNSA. The CDR3 DNA reads TGTGCCAGCAGCTTAGGGACAGGCGAGCAGTACTTC. Its protein is CASSLGTGEQYF.